This T cell receptor beta chain was recovered during a study of CD8 T cells in Susac syndrome (dated by TCRdb to about 2019). As for the study more broadly: Of the Susac syndrome patients who were sequenced, under ten were in clinical remission while about 6 had clinically active disease. Whether CD8+ T cell activation and differentiation in Susac syndrome was antigen driven was tested using repertoire sequencing. Susac syndrome patients were therapy-naive, on corticosteroids (some also receiving IVIg), or on IVIg alone at blood withdrawal. CD8+ T cell repertoire clonality was compared between 12 healthy donors, around 14 Susac syndrome patients and around 15 multiple sclerosis patients. What the research found in general, with its limitations: Clonal expansion was seen in Susac syndrome CD8+ repertoires, peaking in CD8+ TEMRA cells and being greater in clinically active patients than in remitting ones. The number of individuals in the TCR sequencing and HLA analysis was recognized as being relatively small. Looking at Susac-specific public clones, the researchers identified about 15 in the total CD8+ repertoire and 4 or 5 in the CD8+ TEMRA repertoire.

Peripheral blood CD8+ and CD4+ T cells from healthy donors, Susac syndrome patients and multiple sclerosis patients were profiled using high-throughput TCR beta sequencing. The Susac syndrome patients fulfilled recently defined diagnostic criteria for definite or probable disease. CD8+ TEMRA cells were enriched by FACS, while bulk CD8+ and CD4+ T cells were purified by magnetic negative isolation. Blood was drawn into EDTA tubes, processed within 24 hours, and PBMCs were isolated by density gradient centrifugation. PBMCs destined for TCR sequencing were cryopreserved in liquid nitrogen and later thawed in a 37 °C water bath. A purity of at least 90% was achieved for sorted or isolated CD4+, CD8+ and CD8+ TEMRA cells. Comments on this clonotype: Its binding antigen is unknown. No base quality information exists; no much larger clone differs at one position.

Its CDR3 holds 15 amino acids, cysteine through phenylalanine. The kept DNA is CDR3 alone, 45 bases in frame from the first base. At the junction V is shortened by 7 bases and J by 4 bases, with 19 bases in between. RNA was extracted using the RNeasy kit, and about 0.5 to 1 ug of the RNA was reverse transcribed with random hexamers. TCR beta CDR3 regions were amplified with the immunoSEQ multiplex PCR assay covering 54 Vbeta and 13 Jbeta segments. Bias from PCR amplification was corrected by using a synthetic template baseline for primer optimization and for computational correction. The paper's data handling went like this. Reads were annotated to V, D and J genes according to IMGT and were analyzed with immunoSEQ Analyzer, with only productive sequences retained. To calculate clonality, Shannon entropy was normalized by log2 of the number of productive unique sequences and then subtracted from one. For each patient and control, public and private clones were evaluated within the 100 most prevalent clones. Clones were defined as Susac-specific when absent from the healthy and MS cohorts, from about 970 published viral clones and from other ImmuneACCESS disease sequences. Starting from the raw public reads, TCRdb applied fastp trimming at Q25, assembled clones with MiXCR and retained in-frame beta chains. Rows with one shared CDR3 protein collapse into an entry with the most common genes and DNA. These V and J calls rely on TCRdb rather than the paper's analysis. The sample records approximately 190,000 distinct CDR3 sequences, 85% to 95% of which are singletons. The top ten clones comprise approximately 0.16% of the sample.

This receptor was identified in a human donor with Susac syndrome. The chain was built from TRBV12-3 or TRBV12-4 and TRBJ1-1; the D region possibly corresponds to TRBD1 (5 bases align). Sequenced: CD8+ T cells from PBMCs. For the CDR3, the sequence is CASTPSGARGTEAFF. The base sequence is TGTGCCAGCACCCCAAGCGGGGCGAGGGGCACTGAAGCTTTCTTT.